The 24 T cell receptor delta chains below were found in one sample sequenced in a study of γδ T cells in repeated Plasmodium falciparum infection. TCRdb re-analyzed the multiplex PCR reads via CATT. The sample has 75,000 to 95,000 delta-chain clones, roughly 0.98% seen once. Bulk repertoires came from Vgamma9/Vdelta2+ or Vdelta2-negative gammadelta T cells flow-sorted from PBMC. Sequenced: gamma-delta T cells from blood. The receptors shown here come from a pool of human donors (malaria-infected and uninfected, not separated).

A remark on this clone: The protein that TCRdb holds for this DNA derives from a much larger clone and differs from the translated DNA at residue 15, which likely indicates a read error; the protein shown here is translated from the DNA. The V and J genes are TRDV1 and TRDJ1; TRDD3 matches at 8 bases. Here the J gene came from matching the DNA to germline, since TCRdb omits it. Trimming at V came to 0 bases and at J to 0 bases, leaving 24 bases not matched to a gene. CDR1 and CDR2 from the germline V gene are TSWWSYY and QGS. CDR3 length: 23 residues. The CDR3 region has the DNA TGTGCTCTTGGGGAACTAAACTCCTTCGGTGGGGATACCCCCCCCATGGACACCGATAAACTCATCTTT. Translated, it gives CALGELNSFGGDTPPMDTDKLIF.

This clone was observed a few times. A far larger clone lies a single base away; this is likely a read error. This specimen includes other DNA sequences encoding the same CDR3. This chain connects TRDV1 to TRDJ1; D remains unclear. The J gene comes from matching the DNA to germline here; TCRdb lacks it. The CDR3 sequence is 15 residues long. Trimming cost V 0 bases and J 0 bases, with 8 bases left between them. Germline V CDR1 and CDR2: TSWWSYY, QGS. The chain's CDR3 is CALGELGFYTDKLIF. The CDR3 nucleotides read TGTGCTCTTGGGGAACTGGGGTTTTACACCGATAAACTCATCTTT.

Remarks on this clone: A far bigger clonotype differs at one base, so this is likely a read error. Other nucleotide sequences from this sample produce the same CDR3. The chain combines TRDV2 with TRDJ1; 13 positions match TRDD3. Because TCRdb records no J gene, it was assigned here through a match of the DNA to germline. Germline CDR1 is GEAIGNYY and CDR2 is EKD. V trimming: 3 bases; J trimming: 2 bases; junction bases outside the gene matches: 20. The CDR3 is 21 amino acids. The CDR3 loop reads CACDLTKVTGGYEEGTDKLIF. The CDR3 coding sequence is TGTGCCTGTGACCTGACGAAGGTTACTGGGGGATACGAGGAAGGAACCGATAAACTCATCTTT.

This clone showed up just a few times. A far more abundant clone sits one base away, making this likely a read error. This CDR3 is also generated by other DNA sequences in the sample. The chain has TRDV1 and TRDJ1; 13 nucleotides align to TRDD3. TCRdb does not report a J gene; here it was assigned by matching the DNA to germline references. Trimming cost V 7 bases and J 2 bases; bases outside gene matches: 25. The CDR3 covers 22 residues. Germline CDR1 and CDR2: TSWWSYY and QGS. As DNA, the CDR3 is TGTGCTCTTGCCGCCCCTTTCCTACGCCAGCCCGTACTGGGGGATACGACCGATAAACTCATCTTT. Protein: CALAAPFLRQPVLGDTTDKLIF.

This clone has a count of ten or more. The likely explanation is a read error, given a far larger clone one base away. The same CDR3 also results from other DNA sequences found in this sample. The CDR3, as DNA: TGTGCTCTCGGGCCGCTGGGGTTGTACACCGATAAGCTCATCTTT. Protein product: CALGPLGLYTDKLIF. The V and J genes are TRDV1 and TRDJ1; perhaps TRDD3 as D (6 bases). The CDR3 loop spans 15 amino acids. Germline lookup yields CDR1 TSWWSYY and CDR2 QGS.

This clone was counted only a few times. TCRdb has a much larger clone's protein, which differs at residue 3 from the translation of this DNA, likely because of a read error; what is shown is the protein translated from the DNA. This sequence joins TRDV1 and TRDJ1, with D perhaps TRDD3 (5 bases). Here the J gene came from matching the DNA to germline, since TCRdb omits it. CDR1 is TSWWSYY and CDR2 is QGS in the germline V gene. The CDR3 consists of 15 residues. CDR3 amino acids: CAIGERRGSTDKLIF. The CDR3, as DNA: TGTGCTATTGGGGAACGGAGGGGTTCGACCGATAAACTCATCTTT.

In its sample, this clone was seen a few times. The TCRdb record carries a much larger clone's protein, which differs from this DNA's translation at residue 3; a read error is the likely cause, and the protein listed here is the DNA translation. This CDR3 reads CARDTMEGGSPYTDKLIF. The DNA of the CDR3 is TGTGCCCGTGACACGATGGAAGGGGGATCCCCGTACACCGATAAACTCATCTTT. The chain joins TRDV2 to TRDJ1; 7 nucleotides line up with TRDD3. TCRdb supplies no J gene; here it was assigned by aligning the nucleotide sequence to germline. The CDR3 is 18 amino acids. CDR1 GEAIGNYY and CDR2 EKD come from the germline V gene.

This clone was seen a handful of times. TCRdb's entry gives the protein of a much larger clone, which mismatches this DNA's translation at residue 3, likely from a read error; the protein reported here is translated from the DNA. The CDR3 DNA reads as TGTGCTCCTGGGGAATGTACTACCGGAGCTGGGAGCGCCGATAAACTCATCTTT. The encoded protein is CAPGECTTGAGSADKLIF. V gene TRDV1 combines with J gene TRDJ1; D is possibly TRDD3 (6 bases). Germline matching of the DNA provided the J gene here, since TCRdb leaves it blank. The CDR3 has 18 residues. The germline V gene encodes CDR1 TSWWSYY and CDR2 QGS.

This clone was recorded many times. One base separates it from a far larger clone, so it is likely a read error. Other DNA sequences in the sample encode the same CDR3. This chain links TRDV2 with TRDJ1, with TRDD3 matching 7 bases. Germline CDR1 GEAIGNYY, CDR2 EKD. The junction had 12 bases not matched to a gene; V was cut back by 0 bases and J by 3 bases. The CDR3 contains 17 residues. CDR3 sequence: CACDTIARGDLPDKLIF. Here the CDR3 DNA reads TGTGCCTGTGACACCATTGCCCGGGGGGATCTGCCCGATAAACTCATCTTT.

This clone occurred a few times. A far more abundant clone sits one base away, making this likely a read error. Distinct nucleotide sequences in the sample also encode this CDR3. This sequence joins TRDV1 and TRDJ1, with D perhaps TRDD3 (6 bases). The J gene, not given by TCRdb, was assigned here from a germline match of the nucleotide sequence. Germline CDR1 reads TSWWSYY; CDR2 reads QGS. CDR3 length equals 18 residues. CDR3 in amino acids: CALGDAPGGGQYTDKLIF. In DNA, the CDR3 is TGTGCTCTCGGGGACGCCCCCGGAGGGGGACAGTACACCGATAAACTCATCTTT.

In the case of this clone: This sequence is one base from a far larger clone and is likely a read error. Other DNA sequences within the sample encode an identical CDR3. The rearrangement uses TRDV1 and TRDJ1; 12 nucleotides align to TRDD3. The J gene, absent from TCRdb, was called here by matching the DNA to germline. The germline V gene has CDR1 TSWWSYY and CDR2 QGS. The V segment lost 6 bases and the J segment 8 bases; nucleotides outside the gene matches: 19. The CDR3 is 18 amino acids. The CDR3 DNA is TGTGCTCTTGGAGAAACTAGGACTGGGGGATACCTATCGACAAAACTCATCTTT. This codes for CALGETRTGGYLSTKLIF.

Regarding this clone: The translation of this DNA and the TCRdb protein of a much larger clone differ at residue 22, probably owing to a read error; the protein shown here is translated from the DNA. J is TRDJ1 and V is TRDV1; D is perhaps TRDD3 (7 bases). The J gene, missing from TCRdb, was assigned here through DNA to germline matching. The CDR3 runs to 25 residues. The germline CDR1 and CDR2 sequences are TSWWSYY and QGS. CDR3 region: CALGDRGVWSFPLGQGVPRTDRLIF. The CDR3 region has the DNA TGTGCTCTTGGGGACAGAGGAGTTTGGTCCTTCCCACTGGGGCAAGGGGTTCCACGCACCGATAGACTCATCTTT.

Of note for this clone: This may come from a read error, since a much larger clone is one base off. The V and J genes are TRDV1 and TRDJ1, with 10 bases that match TRDD3. Since TCRdb gives no J gene, matching the DNA to germline was used here to assign it. This CDR3 has 20 amino acids. The trim removed 4 bases at V and 0 bases at J, leaving 17 bases unmatched. Germline loops: CDR1 TSWWSYY, CDR2 QGS. CDR3 protein: CALGGSDLRGIRPHTDKLIF. The DNA for the CDR3 is TGTGCTCTTGGGGGCTCTGATTTACGGGGGATACGCCCCCACACCGATAAACTCATCTTT.

At least ten counts were recorded for this clone. This DNA's translation differs at residue 3 from TCRdb's protein, which comes from a much larger clone; a read error is likely, and the protein shown is translated from the DNA. This rearrangement joins TRDV2 to TRDJ1; 10 positions agree with TRDD3. This CDR3 contains 15 residues. Germline lookup yields CDR1 GEAIGNYY and CDR2 EKD. The trim removed 9 bases at V and 5 bases at J, leaving 14 bases unmatched. The CDR3, as DNA: TGTGCCCGTGTCGAACTGGGGGATCGGGAGGATAAACTCATCTTT. As protein: CARVELGDREDKLIF.

This clone turned up a few times. TCRdb has a much larger clone's protein, which differs at residue 12 from the translation of this DNA, likely because of a read error; what is shown is the protein translated from the DNA. For the CDR3, the DNA is TGTGCTCTTGGGGAACTAAGCTACAACGTCTTACGGGGGGATGCTTACACCGATAAACTCATCTTT. Its protein is CALGELSYNVLRGDAYTDKLIF. The J gene is TRDJ1, the V gene TRDV1; TRDD3 matches at 7 bases. This CDR3 is built from 22 residues. V shed 0 bases and J 0 bases; nucleotides not matched to a gene: 22. Germline values: CDR1 TSWWSYY, CDR2 QGS.

This clone was picked up a small number of times. TCRdb has a much larger clone's protein, which differs at residue 8 from the translation of this DNA, likely because of a read error; what is shown is the protein translated from the DNA. The chain is built from TRDV2 and TRDJ1; weak D call: TRDD3 (6 bases). V shed 3 bases and J shed 0 bases, with 22 bases lying between them. The germline CDR1 and CDR2 sequences are GEAIGNYY and EKD. This CDR3 comprises 18 residues. The CDR3 coding sequence is TGTGCCTGTGACGCCCCCAGGACGGGGGACCCGTACACCGATAAACTCATCTTT. Its translation: CACDAPRTGDPYTDKLIF.

This clone was seen more than once but under ten times. TCRdb has a much larger clone's protein, which differs at residue 11 from the translation of this DNA, likely because of a read error; what is shown is the protein translated from the DNA. The chain is built from TRDV1 and TRDJ1; 12 nucleotides agree with TRDD3. TCRdb offers no J gene call, so here the DNA was matched to germline to obtain one. This CDR3 spans 26 amino acids. V was pared by 2 bases and J by 0 bases, with 31 bases of the junction left unmatched. From germline, CDR1 is TSWWSYY and CDR2 QGS. The CDR3 DNA reads TGTGCTCTTGGGGAAGTTAGCCCGGGCCAATCCCTGCTGGGGGATACGTCGCCCCAGTACACCGATAAACTCATCTTT. Its protein is CALGEVSPGQSLLGDTSPQYTDKLIF.

This clone was observed at least ten times. TCRdb's entry gives the protein of a much larger clone, which mismatches this DNA's translation at residue 6, likely from a read error; the protein reported here is translated from the DNA. V gene TRDV2 combines with J gene TRDJ1, with a tentative D call TRDD3 (6 bases). The CDR3 sequence is 20 residues long. V was trimmed by 1 base and J by 1 base, leaving 27 bases between them. Germline V gene sequence: CDR1 GEAIGNYY, CDR2 EKD. CDR3 in amino acids: CACDTKGSRGIEVRTDKLIF. The CDR3 nucleotides read TGTGCCTGTGACACGAAGGGGTCGCGAGGGATAGAGGTTCGCACCGATAAACTCATCTTT.

As to this clone: TCRdb records a much larger clone's protein for this DNA, with a difference at residue 4 that likely arises from a read error; the protein given is the translation of the DNA. In DNA, the CDR3 is TGTGCCTGTGGCACCGTACTAAATTTCGGTACTGGGGATAGGTACACCGATAAACTCATCTTT. It encodes CACGTVLNFGTGDRYTDKLIF. The J gene is TRDJ1, the V gene TRDV2, with 7 bases matching TRDD3. Germline CDR1 GEAIGNYY, CDR2 EKD. There are 21 residues in the CDR3.

In this sample, this clone turned up many times. This DNA translates differently at residue 10 from the TCRdb protein, which is that of a much larger clone; a read error is likely, and the protein shown is the DNA's own translation. The chain has TRDV2 and TRDJ1; 8 bases line up with TRDD3. The J gene was not available in TCRdb and was assigned here by matching the DNA to germline segments. The ends lost 3 bases at V and 8 bases at J; junction bases unmatched: 10. Germline V gives CDR1 GEAIGNYY, CDR2 EKD. The length of the CDR3 is 14 residues. The CDR3: CACDSLGEYIKLIF. The DNA of the CDR3 is TGTGCCTGTGACTCTCTGGGGGAATACATCAAACTCATCTTT.

In regard to this clone: This likely reflects a read error, since a far larger clone is one base away. Additional DNA sequences in this sample encode the identical CDR3. The J gene is TRDJ1, the V gene TRDV2, with TRDD3 matching 7 bases. Per germline, CDR1 GEAIGNYY and CDR2 EKD. The trim removed 8 bases at V and 9 bases at J, leaving 23 bases unmatched. CDR3 length equals 16 residues. The CDR3 DNA is TGTGCCTCTCCCCTCAACGTACTTGGGGATATATTGGAACTCATCTTT. It specifies CASPLNVLGDILELIF.

A note on this clone: The protein TCRdb gives is from a much larger clone and does not agree with this DNA's translation at residue 9, likely a read error; the protein shown here comes from the DNA. The chain links TRDV1 to TRDJ1; a possible D gene is TRDD3 (6 bases). TCRdb does not report a J gene; here it was assigned by matching the DNA to germline references. The germline V gene encodes CDR1 TSWWSYY and CDR2 QGS. The CDR3 is made up of 16 amino acids. The V gene lost 3 bases and the J gene lost 1 base, with 15 bases spanning the gap. CDR3 protein: CALGDLGDLITDKLIF. The CDR3 DNA sequence: TGTGCTCTTGGGGATCTAGGGGATCTCATCACCGATAAACTCATCTTT.

Ten or more counts support this clone. V gene TRDV2 combines with J gene TRDJ1, with a tentative D call TRDD3 (5 bases). Trimming cost V 4 bases and J 0 bases, with 14 bases left between them. The CDR3 is made up of 15 amino acids. CDR1 GEAIGNYY and CDR2 EKD come from the germline V gene. In nucleotides, the CDR3 is TGTGCCTGTGATCTTCTTACTGGAGACACCGATAAACTCATCTTT. Protein product: CACDLLTGDTDKLIF.

This clone occurred a few times. The likely explanation is a read error, given a far larger clone one base away. Within the sample, other DNA sequences also encode this same CDR3. This sequence joins TRDV3 and TRDJ1; 11 nucleotides align to TRDD3. Germline V lookup: CDR1 TVYSNPD, CDR2 GDNSRS (reference sequence). The CDR3 totals 22 residues. Trimming took 4 bases from V and 0 from J; bases not matched to a gene: 28. CDR3 loop: CACKLPIPSYWGIRVDTDKLIF. CDR3 sequence (DNA): TGTGCCTGCAAACTTCCTATCCCTTCGTACTGGGGGATAAGAGTGGACACCGATAAACTCATCTTT.